Listed below are T cell receptor beta chains from one sample, sequenced in a study of regulatory T cells in long-lasting Graves disease. TCRdb analysed the multiplex PCR reads with MiXCR anew, one entry per CDR3 protein. The sample lists a few hundred thousand distinct CDR3 sequences; approximately 12% were seen once. These same data were also listed under a study on T cells in Graves' hyperthyroidism and ophthalmopathy.

The material was peripheral blood mononuclear cells (PBMCs), obtained at new diagnosis, from a patient treated with antithyroid drugs. These receptors originate from a man younger than 45 with Graves disease. Both conserved end residues are part of each CDR3. D genes are given only for firm matches. Not all rows give a size; the values are once, few, many and, for expanded clones, a class.

TRBJ2-5 | many | TRBD2 | TRBV2 | CASIGTTEGETQYF | TGTGCCAGCATTGGGACTACGGAAGGGGAGACCCAGTACTTC
TRBJ2-7 | many | . | TRBV27 | CASRLTQGYEQYF | TGTGCCAGCAGACTCACACAGGGATACGAGCAGTACTTC
TRBJ1-6 | few | . | TRBV29-1 | CSVTGEGDSPLHF | TGCAGCGTCACCGGGGAAGGAGATTCACCCCTCCACTTT
TRBJ2-4 | . | . | TRBV19 | CASSPRPTGSFNQYF | TGTGCCAGTAGCCCGAGGCCGACAGGCTCCTTTAATCAGTACTTC
TRBJ1-2 | many | TRBD1 | TRBV12-5 | CASGGTGYGYTF | TGTGCTAGTGGCGGGACAGGGTATGGCTACACCTTC
TRBJ2-1 | many | TRBD1 | TRBV29-1 | CSVLPILIRTGNGEQFF | TGCAGCGTTCTCCCAATTCTTATCAGGACAGGGAATGGCGAGCAGTTCTTC
TRBJ2-1 | many | TRBD2 | TRBV5-1 | CASSPAAGGRNEQFF | TGCGCCAGCAGCCCCGCAGCGGGAGGGAGGAATGAGCAGTTCTTC
TRBJ2-5 | many | . | TRBV3-1 | CASSQRNGQETQYF | TGTGCCAGCAGCCAACGGAACGGCCAAGAGACCCAGTACTTC
TRBJ2-5 | few | . | TRBV14 | CASSQDLRRGRETQYF | TGTGCCAGCAGCCAAGATCTCAGGAGAGGAAGAGAGACCCAGTACTTC
TRBJ2-1 | few | . | TRBV11-2 | CASSLDWTRKSSYNEQFF | TGTGCCAGCAGCTTAGATTGGACCCGGAAAAGCTCCTACAATGAGCAGTTCTTC
TRBJ2-7 | few | . | TRBV18 | CASSPPKGAVYEQYF | TGTGCCAGCTCACCACCGAAGGGCGCGGTCTACGAGCAGTACTTC
TRBJ1-1 | many | . | TRBV18 | CASLQGLGTEAFF | TGTGCCAGCCTACAAGGGCTGGGAACTGAAGCTTTCTTT
TRBJ2-2 | many | . | TRBV7-2 | CASSPSRVGTGELFF | TGTGCCAGCAGCCCCTCCAGGGTAGGGACCGGGGAGCTGTTTTTT
TRBJ2-1 | . | . | TRBV10-1 | CASSELAGSAWEVYNEQFF | TGCGCCAGCAGTGAGTTGGCAGGGAGCGCCTGGGAGGTCTACAATGAGCAGTTCTTC